The 21 T cell receptor beta chains below come from one sample, sequenced in a study of cytomegalovirus exposure and HLA in healthy donors. PCR employed 60 Vbeta and 13 Jbeta primers. Assay used: immunoSEQ multiplex PCR; TCRdb lists only in-frame clones, some missing. The repertoire includes around 140,000 clones, 73% of them detected once, and around 1.6% sits in the top ten. Sample: PBMCs. Receptors originate from a woman under 30 in good health and CMV-seronegative.

As to this clone: The sample carries other DNA sequences with the same CDR3. The chain carries TRBV18 and TRBJ2-2; D is perhaps TRBD1 (5 bases). The CDR3 consists of 16 residues. CDR1 and CDR2 (germline): KGHSH, LQKENI. V gave up 1 base and J gave up 1 base, with 10 bases separating them. As DNA, the CDR3 is TGTGCCAGCTCACCACGGGGCCAGGGGAACACCGGGGAGCTGTTTTTT. It encodes CASSPRGQGNTGELFF.

The chain joins TRBV7-9 to TRBJ1-1; 8 bases agree with TRBD1. V shed 3 bases and J 1 base; nucleotides not matched to a gene: 1. CDR1 and CDR2 (germline): SEHNR, FQNEAQ (reference sequence). The CDR3 contains 14 residues. CDR3 sequence reads: CASSFTGGNTEAFF. CDR3 DNA: TGTGCCAGCAGCTTTACAGGGGGGAACACTGAAGCTTTCTTT.

The chain carries TRBV7-2 and TRBJ2-3, with D tentatively TRBD1 (5 bases). The V and J ends lost 3 bases and 0 bases respectively, with 10 bases between them. Looked up from germline, CDR1 is SGHTA and CDR2 is FQGNSA. The CDR3 is 15 amino acids. CDR3: CASSFDSTSTDTQYF. The CDR3 nucleotides read TGTGCCAGCAGCTTTGACAGTACGAGCACAGATACGCAGTATTTT.

V is TRBV7-2 and J is TRBJ2-1; 7 bases match TRBD2. Germline lookup yields CDR1 SGHTA and CDR2 FQGNSA. CDR3 length: 16 residues. The V and J ends lost 3 bases and 0 bases, in that order; junction bases with no gene match: 5. CDR3 DNA sequence: TGTGCCAGCAGCTTCCTAGCGGCCAGCTCCTACAATGAGCAGTTCTTC. Protein: CASSFLAASSYNEQFF.

The chain has TRBV7-2 and TRBJ2-1; 9 bases map to TRBD2. Trimming removed 7 bases from V and 7 bases from J; junction bases left unmatched: 11. The CDR3 extends over 15 amino acids. The germline V gene has CDR1 SGHTA and CDR2 FQGNSA. For the CDR3, the DNA is TGTGCCAGCACCTCAGGGGGGACTAGCAATAATGAGCAGTTCTTC. This sequence encodes CASTSGGTSNNEQFF.

The chain combines TRBV15 with TRBJ2-7; D is perhaps TRBD2 (5 bases). Germline lookup yields CDR1 LNHNV and CDR2 YYDKDF (reference sequence). The CDR3 covers 15 residues. Trimming stripped 0 bases from V and 2 bases from J, with 11 bases between. The CDR3 region has the DNA TGTGCCACCAGCAGAGATCAGGTAGCGACCTACGAGCAGTACTTC. This codes for CATSRDQVATYEQYF.

The chain couples TRBV19 to TRBJ2-5, with 14 bases aligning to TRBD2. The CDR3 extends over 18 amino acids. Germline V lookup: CDR1 LNHDA, CDR2 SQIVND (reference sequence). J lost 2 bases, V lost 4 bases, and 9 bases had no gene match. The CDR3 sequence: CASSKRLAGGPLQETQYF. The CDR3 DNA follows: TGTGCCAGTAGTAAACGACTAGCGGGAGGGCCATTACAAGAGACCCAGTACTTC. The full variable domain, its missing parts supplied by reference TRBV19 and TRBJ2-5, is DGGITQSPKYLFRKEGQNVTLSCEQNLNHDAMYWYRQDPGQGLRLIYYSQIVNDFQKGDIAEGYSVSREKKESFPLTVTSAQKNPTAFYLCASSKRLAGGPLQETQYFGPGTRLLVL.

The sample holds a few counts of this clone. The J gene is TRBJ1-5, the V gene TRBV15; D gene ambiguous. Germline values: CDR1 LNHNV, CDR2 YYDKDF (reference sequence). V gave up 0 bases and J gave up 7 bases, with 4 bases separating them. The CDR3 covers 12 residues. DNA for the CDR3: TGTGCCACCAGCAGAGATATCCAGCCCCAGCATTTT. Translated: CATSRDIQPQHF. Full variable domain (missing parts from reference TRBV15 and TRBJ1-5): DAMVIQNPRYQVTQFGKPVTLSCSQTLNHNVMYWYQQKSSQAPKLLFHYYDKDFNNEADTPDNFQSRRPNTSFCFLDIRSPGLGDTAMYLCATSRDIQPQHFGDGTRLSIL.

In its sample, this clone was seen a few times. The chain joins TRBV6-1 to TRBJ2-3, with 15 nucleotides matching TRBD2. CDR3 size: 13 residues. The V and J ends lost 7 bases and 14 bases, in that order; junction bases with no gene match: 7. CDR1 is MNHNS and CDR2 is SASEGT in the germline V gene. The CDR3 loop reads CASTPGLAGGPYF. The CDR3 DNA is TGTGCCAGCACCCCTGGACTAGCGGGAGGGCCGTATTTT.

The chain employs TRBV21-1 and TRBJ2-5; TRBD1 was called by the table and not checked on the DNA. TRBV21-1 is reported as a pseudogene. This CDR3 has 17 amino acids. In DNA, the CDR3 is TGTGCCAGCAGCAAAGGGCGTATTGGACAGGGCGGAGAGACCCAGTACTTC. Its protein product is CASSKGRIGQGGETQYF.

The genes are TRBV7-9 and TRBJ2-3; 9 bases fit TRBD1. The CDR3 is made up of 14 amino acids. Germline CDR1 and CDR2: SEHNR and FQNEAQ (reference sequence). With V trimmed by 5 bases and J by 5 bases, 5 bases remained unmatched. CDR3 nucleotide sequence: TGTGCCAGCAGCCCTTGGACAGGGGAAGATACGCAGTATTTT. This sequence encodes CASSPWTGEDTQYF.

This chain uses TRBV25-1 with TRBJ2-3; possible D gene TRBD2, 6 bases. Trimming removed 7 bases from V and 6 bases from J, with 14 bases in between. The CDR3 has 13 amino acids. Germline V gene data show CDR1 as MGHDK and CDR2 as SYGVNS. CDR3 protein: CASIIQGGDTQYF. The CDR3, as DNA: TGTGCCAGCATCATCCAGGGAGGTGATACGCAGTATTTT.

This clone was seen a few times. V is TRBV28 and J is TRBJ2-1; D is perhaps TRBD2 (5 bases). The CDR3 runs 15 residues. Germline assignment: CDR1 MDHEN and CDR2 SYDVKM. Trimming removed 3 bases from V and 4 bases from J, with 13 bases in between. CDR3: CASSFPAGSYNEQFF. CDR3 nucleotide sequence: TGTGCCAGCAGTTTTCCGGCGGGTAGTTACAATGAGCAGTTCTTC.

This clone has a handful of counts. The chain has TRBV15 and TRBJ2-4, with 9 positions matching TRBD2. Germline V gene sequence: CDR1 LNHNV, CDR2 YYDKDF (reference sequence). The ends lost 8 bases at V and 0 bases at J; junction bases unmatched: 5. The CDR3 is 15 residues long. The CDR3 is CATRGGGEAKNIQYF. In nucleotides, the CDR3 is TGTGCCACCCGCGGGGGGGGCGAAGCCAAAAACATTCAGTACTTC.

The chain employs TRBV7-6 and TRBJ2-2; a weak D match, TRBD2 (5 bases). Trimming pared 5 bases from V and 0 bases from J, leaving 19 bases between. Germline assignment: CDR1 SGHVS and CDR2 FNYEAQ. The CDR3 loop spans 18 amino acids. CDR3 sequence (DNA): TGTGCCAGCAGCCCCCGGCGGACTTTTTCTTCGAACACCGGGGAGCTGTTTTTT. Amino acids: CASSPRRTFSSNTGELFF.

The V and J genes are TRBV19 and TRBJ1-2, with a possible D match to TRBD1 (6 bases). From germline, CDR1 is LNHDA and CDR2 SQIVND (reference sequence). Trimming removed 3 bases at V and 2 bases at J, with 10 bases between. CDR3 length: 14 amino acids. The CDR3 sequence: CASSMPTGNYGYTF. CDR3 coding DNA: TGTGCCAGTAGTATGCCCACAGGGAACTATGGCTACACCTTC.

J is TRBJ1-1 and V is TRBV7-2; D ambiguous. V was trimmed by 1 base and J by 2 bases, leaving 14 bases between them. Germline V lookup: CDR1 SGHTA, CDR2 FQGNSA. CDR3 length equals 16 residues. CDR3 nucleotides: TGTGCCAGCAGCTTAGTGGTGGTCAGGTCAAACACTGAAGCTTTCTTT. As protein: CASSLVVVRSNTEAFF.

The chain combines TRBV7-3 with TRBJ2-1; 8 bases agree with TRBD2. V was clipped by 5 bases and J by 8 bases; unmatched bases: 17. Germline CDR1 reads SGHTA; CDR2 reads FQGTGA. The CDR3 loop spans 17 amino acids. CDR3 nucleotide sequence: TGTGCCAGCAGCCGATCTGGACCCGGGACTAGTCTCGATGAGCAGTTCTTC. As protein: CASSRSGPGTSLDEQFF.

The rearrangement joins TRBV6-6 to TRBJ2-5, with 7 bases aligning to TRBD1. Losses at the gene ends were 5 bases for V and 1 base for J; bases not matched to a gene: 4. The V gene's germline CDR1 is MNHNY and CDR2 SVGAGI (reference sequence). This CDR3 has 14 residues. DNA for the CDR3: TGTGCCAGCAGTGCCTCAGGGGGCCAAGAGACCCAGTACTTC. It codes for CASSASGGQETQYF.

The gene calls are TRBV30 and TRBJ2-1, with 12 bases lining up with TRBD2. CDR1 GTSNPN and CDR2 SVGIG come from the germline V gene (reference sequence). V was pared by 2 bases and J by 4 bases, with 6 bases of the junction left unmatched. The CDR3 is 16 amino acids. The CDR3 DNA is TGTGCCTGGAGTCCCCCGGGACTAGCGGGTTACAATGAGCAGTTCTTC. It encodes CAWSPPGLAGYNEQFF.

The chain recombines TRBV6-5 with TRBJ2-1; 12 nucleotides line up with TRBD2. Germline values: CDR1 MNHEY, CDR2 SVGAGI. J gave up 8 bases and V 6 bases, and 5 bases lay outside the gene matches. The CDR3 length is 14 residues. Written as DNA, the CDR3 is TGTGCCAGCAGCCGGACTAGCGGGATTTATGAGCAGTTCTTC. This sequence encodes CASSRTSGIYEQFF.